Listed below are T cell receptor beta chains from one sample, sequenced in a study of blood T cell repertoires in COVID-19. The assay was immunoSEQ multiplex PCR, and TCRdb's table has in-frame clones only and misses some. The sample consists of approximately 150,000 clones, over 75% of them appearing once. The sequencing sample was made of peripheral blood. Receptors originate from a man between 18 and 29 years old with COVID-19, enrolled during active disease. The CDR3 runs from the conserved cysteine through the conserved F or W. D genes are given only for firm matches. The size entry is marked missing in some rows and otherwise reads once, few, many or a size class.

clone size: .; V gene: TRBV10-3; D gene: .; J gene: TRBJ1-2; CDR3 protein: CAIRENTGTTVSPEANYGYTF; CDR3 DNA: TGTGCCATCAGGGAGAATACCGGGACAACTGTTTCTCCTGAAGCTAACTATGGCTACACCTTC
clone size: .; V gene: TRBV6-5; D gene: TRBD1; J gene: TRBJ1-6; CDR3 protein: CASSYAGQGHSPLHF; CDR3 DNA: TGTGCCAGCAGTTACGCCGGACAGGGGCATTCACCCCTCCACTTT
clone size: once; V gene: TRBV5-1; D gene: TRBD2; J gene: TRBJ2-5; CDR3 protein: CASSRQPTSAQETQYF; CDR3 DNA: TGCGCCAGCAGCCGACAGCCGACTAGCGCACAAGAGACCCAGTACTTC
clone size: .; V gene: TRBV19; D gene: TRBD1; J gene: TRBJ2-7; CDR3 protein: CASSFGTGGYEQYF; CDR3 DNA: TGTGCCAGTAGTTTCGGGACAGGGGGATACGAGCAGTACTTC
clone size: .; V gene: TRBV5-6; D gene: TRBD1; J gene: TRBJ2-3; CDR3 protein: CASSQGQVTDTQYF; CDR3 DNA: TGTGCCAGCAGCCAGGGACAGGTCACAGATACGCAGTATTTT
clone size: .; V gene: TRBV6-6; D gene: .; J gene: TRBJ1-5; CDR3 protein: CASRTQVGQPQHF; CDR3 DNA: TGTGCCAGCAGGACGCAGGTAGGACAGCCCCAGCATTTT
clone size: .; V gene: TRBV9; D gene: TRBD1; J gene: TRBJ1-6; CDR3 protein: CASSPTGDNSPLHF; CDR3 DNA: TGTGCCAGCAGCCCGACAGGGGATAATTCACCCCTCCACTTT
clone size: few; V gene: TRBV2; D gene: TRBD2; J gene: TRBJ2-3; CDR3 protein: CASSRGLAGAADTQYF; CDR3 DNA: TGTGCCAGCAGTAGAGGACTAGCGGGAGCGGCAGATACGCAGTATTTT
clone size: .; V gene: TRBV7-9; D gene: TRBD1; J gene: TRBJ1-2; CDR3 protein: CATLQGAGGYTF; CDR3 DNA: TGTGCCACCCTACAGGGGGCGGGTGGCTACACCTTC
clone size: .; V gene: TRBV2; D gene: TRBD2; J gene: TRBJ2-3; CDR3 protein: CASPGLAGTDTQYF; CDR3 DNA: TGTGCCAGCCCGGGACTAGCGGGCACAGATACGCAGTATTTT
clone size: .; V gene: TRBV6-6; D gene: .; J gene: TRBJ1-5; CDR3 protein: CASSYSGRLSNQPQHF; CDR3 DNA: TGTGCCAGCAGTTACTCTGGTCGTCTAAGCAATCAGCCCCAGCATTTT
clone size: .; V gene: TRBV7-8; D gene: TRBD1; J gene: TRBJ2-2; CDR3 protein: CASSSGQGRTGELFF; CDR3 DNA: TGTGCCAGCAGCTCGGGACAGGGGAGGACCGGGGAGCTGTTTTTT
clone size: .; V gene: TRBV11-2; D gene: TRBD1; J gene: TRBJ1-1; CDR3 protein: CASSQRAGGVDTEAFF; CDR3 DNA: TGTGCCAGCAGCCAGCGGGCAGGGGGCGTGGACACTGAAGCTTTCTTT